This paragraph covers one T cell receptor beta chain sequence. The antigen it binds to is not known. No much larger clone exists at a distance of one base, and base qualities are not known. This sample stems from a study of blood T cell repertoires in COVID-19 (TCRdb year 2020). Regarding the research as a whole: Samples covering the acute and convalescent phases of COVID-19 were provided by collaborators in the United States, Italy and Spain. The material from the prospective study consisted of cDNA or gDNA derived from T cells, B-cell-depleted T cells, or PBMCs. The dataset comprised deeply sampled blood TCRbeta repertoires from subjects exposed to, actively infected with, or recovered from COVID-19. The repertoires were released in a freely available public database intended as a resource for research on the immune response to SARS-CoV-2. The samples were drawn from the first 160 participants of the ongoing ImmuneRACE study and from over 950 subjects provided by 6 global collaborators. Nearly every sample came with metadata listing a de-identified subject ID, COVID-19 status, age in years and sex. Where available, HLA class I and class II types were taken from metadata supplied by the sample provider and were not determined by assay-based typing. What the research found in general, with its limitations: How much clinical and demographic metadata was included differed by source and by participant, and the metadata was provided uncurated.

Another Seattle source contributed samples from volunteer blood donors who had recovered from COVID-19. The collaborating institutions used their own protocols to collect whole blood in K2EDTA tubes. For TCRbeta analysis, collaborator samples were shipped as frozen whole blood, as isolated PBMCs, or as DNA extracted from either sample type. The CDR3, cysteine through phenylalanine, is 17 amino acids long. Of the read, only the CDR3 DNA is kept; its 51 bases are in frame from base 1. Trimming at the junction amounts to 3 bases on V and 1 base on J, and the germline ends lie 18 bases apart. As encoded in the germline V gene, CDR1 is ENHRY while CDR2 is SYGVKD. TCRbeta CDR3 regions were amplified from genomic DNA by means of the immunoSEQ Assay, a bias-controlled multiplex PCR. The authors processed their data as follows. The number of nucleated cells in each sample was estimated from the amplification of reference gene primers within the assay. To quantify the absolute abundance of each unique TCRbeta CDR3 rearrangement, sequence reads were collapsed and filtered. Productive Simpson clonality was computed per sample as the square root of Simpson's diversity index over productive rearrangements. The immuneACCESS repertoire file appears here via TCRdb, limited to in-frame rearrangements. These files lack a portion of the clones; in checked studies, under half of the deficit traces to unresolved V genes, and the cause of the others is not known. V and J calls plus clone size are reproduced from that table; the DNA served to infer D and trimming. This sample holds about 240,000 clones; over 75% were observed only once. The top ten clones comprise about 1.9% of the sample.

Sequencing was done on a sample of peripheral blood. The source of this sequence is a young man who had recovered from COVID-19. The chain is encoded by TRBV10-3 joined to TRBJ1-2, with a tentative D gene TRBD1 over 5 matching bases. The nucleotide sequence is given as TGTGCCATCAGTGACTACACTGGGGGAGGGCTTAACTATGGCTACACCTTC. Its coded protein is CAISDYTGGGLNYGYTF.